This T cell receptor beta chain comes out of a study of a mutant IDH1 vaccine in newly diagnosed glioma. Study in general: The sex distribution of treated patients was about 62% male and about 38% female, with a mean age of around 40 years.

Time point of the sample: week 35, safety follow-up. Doses consisted of 300 ug of mutant IDH1 20-mer peptide each, paired with topical imiquimod. This table comes from immunoSEQ multiplex PCR, and its TCRdb copy is limited to in-frame clones, with some not included. The sample lists roughly 48,000 clones; roughly four fifths were seen once. This clone was counted once. Antigen specificity is unknown. The source is a man aged 35 to 55 with glioma. This specimen was PBMCs, taken from a glioma patient whose treatment included an IDH1 peptide vaccine.

This chain's CDR3 is CASRTGGQLYEQYV. CDR3 coding DNA: TGTGCCAGTAGGACAGGGGGCCAGTTATACGAGCAGTACGTC. V usage is TRBV2 and J usage is TRBJ2-7, with 11 bases aligning to TRBD1. CDR3 length: 14 amino acids. Germline assignment: CDR1 SNHLY and CDR2 FYNNEI. Losses at the gene ends were 9 bases for V and 4 bases for J; bases not matched to a gene: 8.